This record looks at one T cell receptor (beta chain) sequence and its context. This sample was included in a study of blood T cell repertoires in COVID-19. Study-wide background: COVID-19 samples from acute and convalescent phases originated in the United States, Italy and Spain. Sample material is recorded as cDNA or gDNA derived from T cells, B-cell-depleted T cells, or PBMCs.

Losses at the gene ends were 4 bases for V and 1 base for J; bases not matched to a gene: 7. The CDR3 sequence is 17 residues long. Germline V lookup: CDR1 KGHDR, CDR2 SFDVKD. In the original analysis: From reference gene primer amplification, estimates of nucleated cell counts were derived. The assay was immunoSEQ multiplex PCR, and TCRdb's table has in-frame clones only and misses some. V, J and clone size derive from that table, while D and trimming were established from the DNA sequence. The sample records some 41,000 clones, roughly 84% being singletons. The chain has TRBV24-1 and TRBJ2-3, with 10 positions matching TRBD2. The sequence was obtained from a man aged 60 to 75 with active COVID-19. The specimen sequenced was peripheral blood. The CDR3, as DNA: TGTGCCACCAGTGACCCTATCCTAGCGGGAGGCACAGATACGCAGTATTTT. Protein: CATSDPILAGGTDTQYF.